The clone carrying this T cell receptor beta chain was detected a few times. Its specificity is not known. The sample is drawn from a study of T cell repertoires in cytomegalovirus infection. Study details: A matching HLA type, together with CMV infection, was signaled by public TCR beta signatures. The study's findings and limits: Pooled public TCR beta family frequency picked out CMV carriers with the relevant HLA. There were HLA-C-restricted CMV-specific TCR beta clonotypes dominating the ex vivo response.

In TCRdb, the reads were re-called with MiXCR into one record per CDR3 protein. The sample lists around 530,000 distinct CDR3 sequences, approximately 17% occurring once. The CDR3 sequence is 20 residues long. The V and J ends lost 0 bases and 7 bases, in that order; junction bases with no gene match: 15. From germline, CDR1 is KGHDR and CDR2 SFDVKD. Material for sequencing was CD8+ T cells from PBMCs. The receptor was derived from a human donor in good health (CMV status not recorded). Some clones in this sample may be carry-over from other donors' samples. The rearrangement uses TRBV24-1 and TRBJ2-2, with 11 bases fitting TRBD2. CDR3 sequence reads: CATSDLAVGVTSGKNGELFF. DNA for the CDR3: TGTGCCACCAGTGATTTGGCGGTGGGGGTGACTAGCGGGAAGAACGGGGAGCTGTTTTTT.